This TCR beta chain was sequenced during a study of OX40 agonist ivuxolimab in advanced cancers. Study-level points and caveats: Among T cells, CD8+ cells averaged more expanded clones than CD4+ cells. Some of the nonresponding patients also showed low levels of normalized T-cell clonal expansion.

The CDR3 is 14 residues long. The germline gives CDR1 SEHNR, CDR2 FQNEAQ (reference sequence). The J segment lost 3 bases and the V segment lost 5 bases, leaving 5 bases of the junction unmatched. Sequencing was performed with immunoSEQ multiplex PCR; in TCRdb, only in-frame clones are kept and a portion is missing. The sample holds approximately 38,000 clones, over 70% seen once. Autoimmune disease history or systemic immunosuppression excluded patients. In regard to this clone: Antigen specificity is unknown.

The clonotype comes from an adult with an advanced solid tumor such as melanoma, head and neck, liver or kidney cancer. This specimen consisted of CD4+ or CD8+ T cells sorted from blood, obtained in a trial of the OX40 agonist ivuxolimab. The V and J genes are TRBV7-9 and TRBJ1-2, with TRBD1 matching 8 bases. In DNA form, the CDR3 reads TGTGCCAGCAGCCTAGGGACAGGAGACTATGGCTACACCTTC. Protein product: CASSLGTGDYGYTF.